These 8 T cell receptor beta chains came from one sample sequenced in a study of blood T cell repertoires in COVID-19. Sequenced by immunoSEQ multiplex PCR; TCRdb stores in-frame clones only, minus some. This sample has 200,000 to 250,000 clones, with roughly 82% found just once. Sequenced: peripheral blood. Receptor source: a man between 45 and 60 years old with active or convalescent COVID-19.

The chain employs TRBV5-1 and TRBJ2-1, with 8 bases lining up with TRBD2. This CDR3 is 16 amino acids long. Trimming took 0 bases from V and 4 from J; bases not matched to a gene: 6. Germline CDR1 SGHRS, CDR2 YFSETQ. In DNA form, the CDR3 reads TGCGCCAGCAGCTTGGCCCTAGCGGGCGGGTACAATGAGCAGTTCTTC. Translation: CASSLALAGGYNEQFF.

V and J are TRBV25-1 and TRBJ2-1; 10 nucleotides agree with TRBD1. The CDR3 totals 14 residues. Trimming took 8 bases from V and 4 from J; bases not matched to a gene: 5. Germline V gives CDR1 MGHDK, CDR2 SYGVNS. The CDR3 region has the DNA TGTGCCAGCGACCCGGGACAGGGGTACAATGAGCAGTTCTTC. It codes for CASDPGQGYNEQFF.

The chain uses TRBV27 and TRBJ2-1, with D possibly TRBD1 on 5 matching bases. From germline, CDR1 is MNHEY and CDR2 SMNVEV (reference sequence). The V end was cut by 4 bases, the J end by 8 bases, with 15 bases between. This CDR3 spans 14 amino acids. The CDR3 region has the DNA TGTGCCAGCAGTTGGCGGCAGGGTTCGTATGAGCAGTTCTTC. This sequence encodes CASSWRQGSYEQFF.

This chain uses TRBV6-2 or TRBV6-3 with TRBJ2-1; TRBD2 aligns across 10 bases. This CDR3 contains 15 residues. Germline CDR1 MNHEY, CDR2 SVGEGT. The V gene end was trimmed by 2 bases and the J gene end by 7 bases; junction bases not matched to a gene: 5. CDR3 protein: CASSYRAGGPNEQFF. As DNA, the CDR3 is TGTGCCAGCAGTTACCGAGCGGGGGGGCCGAATGAGCAGTTCTTC.

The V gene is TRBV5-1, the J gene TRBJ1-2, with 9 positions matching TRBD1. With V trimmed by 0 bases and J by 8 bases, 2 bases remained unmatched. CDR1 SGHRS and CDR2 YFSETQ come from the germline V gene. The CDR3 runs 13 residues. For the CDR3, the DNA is TGCGCCAGCAGCTTGGGACAGGGGGAGGGCTACACCTTC. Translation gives CASSLGQGEGYTF.

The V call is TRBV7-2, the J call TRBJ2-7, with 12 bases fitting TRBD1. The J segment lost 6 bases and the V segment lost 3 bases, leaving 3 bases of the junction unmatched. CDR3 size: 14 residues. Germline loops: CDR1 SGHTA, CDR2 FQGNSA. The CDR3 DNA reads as TGTGCCAGCAGCTTCCGGGACAGGGGGCGCGAGCAGTACTTC. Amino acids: CASSFRDRGREQYF.

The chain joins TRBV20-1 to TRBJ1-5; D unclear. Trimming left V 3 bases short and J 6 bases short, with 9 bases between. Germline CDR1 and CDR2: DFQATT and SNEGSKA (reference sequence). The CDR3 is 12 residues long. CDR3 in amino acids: CSASSGSQPQHF. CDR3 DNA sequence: TGCAGTGCTAGTTCGGGGAGTCAGCCCCAGCATTTT.

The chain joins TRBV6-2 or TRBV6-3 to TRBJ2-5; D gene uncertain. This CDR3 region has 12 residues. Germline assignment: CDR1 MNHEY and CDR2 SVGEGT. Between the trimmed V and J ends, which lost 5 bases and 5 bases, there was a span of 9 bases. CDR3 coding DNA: TGTGCCAGCAGTGGTTTCGGGGAGACCCAGTACTTC. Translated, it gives CASSGFGETQYF.